These T cell receptor beta chains were read from a single sample in a study of blood T cell repertoires in COVID-19. This table comes from immunoSEQ multiplex PCR, and its TCRdb copy is limited to in-frame clones, with some not included. Of roughly 200,000 clones listed, 88% are singletons. The sequenced sample was peripheral blood. The receptors stem from a man aged 35-49 years with active or convalescent COVID-19. Each CDR3 is given with its conserved first and last residue. The D gene is left open where the match is weak. The size of a clone is reported for some rows only, either as once, few or many, or as a class for expanded clones.

j_call	d_call	v_call	clone_size	cdr3_length	cdr3_aa	cdr3_nt
TRBJ1-6	TRBD1	TRBV13	-	14	CASSTGDRGSPLHF	TGTGCCAGCAGCACAGGGGACAGGGGATCACCCCTCCACTTT
TRBJ2-7	-	TRBV6-6	-	15	CASSVRRAASYEQYF	TGTGCCAGCAGTGTCCGCCGCGCTGCCTCCTACGAGCAGTACTTC
TRBJ1-5	TRBD1	TRBV6-5	-	13	CASRTGQDAPQHF	TGTGCCAGCAGGACCGGACAGGACGCGCCCCAGCATTTT
TRBJ1-4	-	TRBV6-2/TRBV6-3	few	11	CASSSREKLFF	TGTGCCAGCAGTTCCAGGGAAAAACTGTTTTTT
TRBJ1-5	TRBD1	TRBV19	-	20	CASHNPGGTGFLGSNQPQHF	TGTGCCAGCCATAACCCCGGTGGGACAGGGTTTCTAGGAAGCAATCAGCCCCAGCATTTT
TRBJ2-2	TRBD1	TRBV28	-	14	CATSDRQNTGELFF	TGTGCCACCTCGGACAGGCAAAACACCGGGGAGCTGTTTTTT
TRBJ1-1	TRBD1	TRBV25-1	-	17	CASSGAGTGILGTEAFF	TGTGCCAGCAGTGGGGCCGGGACAGGGATCTTGGGCACTGAAGCTTTCTTT
TRBJ2-3	-	TRBV12-2	-	18	CASRLLLLAGPFSDTQYF	TGTGCAAGTCGCTTGCTTCTTCTAGCTGGGCCATTTAGCGATACGCAGTATTTT
TRBJ1-2	-	TRBV19	-	13	CASTPQGDYGYTF	TGTGCCAGTACCCCACAGGGTGACTATGGCTACACCTTC
TRBJ1-2	TRBD1	TRBV6-5	-	14	CASSIGQGMIGYTF	TGTGCCAGCAGTATCGGACAGGGGATGATTGGCTACACCTTC
TRBJ1-2	TRBD1	TRBV6-5	-	14	CASSYFERQGHETF	TGTGCCAGCAGTTACTTTGAACGACAGGGACACGAGACCTTC
TRBJ2-7	TRBD2	TRBV5-4	few	15	CASSLVGGRTYEQYF	TGTGCCAGCAGCTTGGTAGGCGGGAGAACGTACGAGCAGTACTTC
TRBJ1-1	-	TRBV12-3/TRBV12-4	-	13	CASSLAGGPEAFF	TGTGCCAGCAGCCTTGCCGGGGGGCCTGAAGCTTTCTTT
TRBJ1-1	-	TRBV7-9	-	15	CASTPSGGLGTEAFF	TGTGCCAGCACCCCCAGTGGAGGGTTGGGCACTGAAGCTTTCTTT
TRBJ2-5	-	TRBV2	once	14	CASRGGRTQETQYF	TGTGCCAGCAGGGGGGGACGGACACAAGAGACCCAGTACTTC
TRBJ1-2	-	TRBV5-6	-	17	CASSLVHGGALGYGYTF	TGTGCCAGCAGCTTGGTCCACGGGGGGGCGCTGGGCTATGGCTACACCTTC
TRBJ2-2	TRBD2	TRBV4-2	-	17	CASSQSLLAGGFGELFF	TGTGCCAGCAGCCAAAGTTTACTAGCGGGGGGTTTCGGGGAGCTGTTTTTT
TRBJ2-7	-	TRBV28	once	13	CASSLSGPYEQYF	TGTGCCAGCAGTTTAAGCGGGCCCTACGAGCAGTACTTC
TRBJ1-5	-	TRBV5-4	once	13	CASSLQGNQPQHF	TGTGCCAGCAGCTTACAGGGTAACCAGCCCCAGCATTTT
TRBJ2-3	-	TRBV19	-	14	CASSSRGSTDTQYF	TGTGCCAGTAGTTCCCGAGGTAGCACAGATACGCAGTATTTT
TRBJ1-2	TRBD1	TRBV5-5	-	15	CASSWGAGTGVGYTF	TGTGCCAGCAGCTGGGGGGCCGGGACAGGGGTCGGCTACACCTTC
TRBJ1-1	TRBD1	TRBV2	-	14	CASTLQGPGTEAFF	TGTGCCAGCACTTTACAGGGGCCTGGCACTGAAGCTTTCTTT
TRBJ1-4	-	TRBV7-9	once	18	CASSLVWRWTDMNEKLFF	TGTGCCAGCAGCTTAGTGTGGCGGTGGACAGACATGAATGAAAAACTGTTTTTT
TRBJ1-1	TRBD1	TRBV18	-	16	CASSSGTGGGSTEAFF	TGTGCCAGCTCATCCGGGACAGGGGGCGGGAGCACTGAAGCTTTCTTT
TRBJ1-4	TRBD1	TRBV28	-	14	CASRTGGNNEKLFF	TGTGCCAGCAGGACAGGGGGCAATAATGAAAAACTGTTTTTT
TRBJ1-2	TRBD1	TRBV24-1	-	15	CATSEPGQTNYGYTF	TGTGCCACCAGTGAACCGGGACAGACAAACTATGGCTACACCTTC
TRBJ1-1	-	TRBV7-3	-	17	CASSSLEDREGNTEAFF	TGTGCCAGCAGCTCATTAGAGGACAGAGAGGGGAACACTGAAGCTTTCTTT
TRBJ2-7	-	TRBV2	-	13	CASRGTGTYEQYF	TGTGCCAGCAGGGGTACAGGGACCTACGAGCAGTACTTC
TRBJ1-2	TRBD1	TRBV2	-	14	CASREGQGIGGYTF	TGTGCCAGCAGAGAGGGACAGGGGATCGGCGGCTACACCTTC
TRBJ1-3	-	TRBV29-1	-	12	CSVEEGRDTIYF	TGCAGCGTTGAAGAGGGTCGGGACACCATATATTTT
TRBJ2-7	TRBD1	TRBV2	-	14	CASSRDRSSYEQYF	TGTGCCAGCAGTCGGGACAGAAGCTCCTACGAGCAGTACTTC
TRBJ1-4	TRBD1	TRBV5-4	once	16	CASSLKGATTNEKLFF	TGTGCCAGCAGCTTGAAGGGGGCAACAACTAATGAAAAACTGTTTTTT
TRBJ1-5	TRBD1	TRBV4-2	-	17	CASSDYQGARSNQPQHF	TGTGCCAGCAGTGACTATCAGGGGGCAAGAAGCAATCAGCCCCAGCATTTT
TRBJ2-5	-	TRBV7-9	-	17	CASSLGSLVGQQETQYF	TGTGCCAGCAGCTTAGGCAGCCTAGTCGGACAGCAAGAGACCCAGTACTTC
TRBJ1-2	TRBD1	TRBV6-2/TRBV6-3	-	14	CASSNNQGAGGYTF	TGTGCCAGCAGCAACAATCAGGGGGCTGGTGGCTACACCTTC
TRBJ1-4	-	TRBV7-9	-	14	CASSLDRPDEKLFF	TGTGCCAGCAGCTTAGACAGGCCGGATGAAAAACTGTTTTTT
TRBJ2-2	TRBD2	TRBV3-1/TRBV3-2	-	18	CASSQEAGLAGKTGELFF	TGTGCCAGCAGCCAAGAAGCGGGACTAGCGGGGAAGACCGGGGAGCTGTTTTTT
TRBJ1-2	-	TRBV5-1	-	15	CASSPSPDRRYGYTF	TGCGCCAGCAGCCCGTCCCCGGACAGACGATATGGCTACACCTTC
TRBJ1-1	-	TRBV28	-	15	CASSLGGSVNTEAFF	TGTGCCAGCAGTTTGGGGGGGAGCGTCAACACTGAAGCTTTCTTT
TRBJ1-2	-	TRBV25-1	-	12	CASSGQNYGYTF	TGTGCCAGCAGTGGACAGAACTATGGCTACACCTTC
TRBJ1-5	-	TRBV6-1	few	14	CASSERQSNQPQHF	TGTGCCAGCAGTGAACGCCAGAGCAATCAGCCCCAGCATTTT
TRBJ2-7	-	TRBV7-2	-	16	CASSSSHTQGLNEQYF	TGTGCCAGCAGCTCATCCCATACGCAGGGACTGAACGAGCAGTACTTC
TRBJ1-1	TRBD1	TRBV6-5	-	13	CASSRGTATEAFF	TGTGCCAGCAGTCGCGGGACAGCCACTGAAGCTTTCTTT
TRBJ1-1	TRBD1	TRBV5-5	few	16	CASSLQGRIRDTEAFF	TGTGCCAGCAGCTTACAGGGGAGGATTAGGGACACTGAAGCTTTCTTT
TRBJ1-2	TRBD1	TRBV5-4	-	16	CASSIGTGGQVYGYTF	TGTGCCAGCAGCATCGGGACAGGGGGACAGGTCTATGGCTACACCTTC
TRBJ2-2	TRBD2	TRBV7-2	-	15	CASSLAGGPDGELFF	TGTGCCAGCAGCTTAGCGGGAGGGCCGGACGGGGAGCTGTTTTTT
TRBJ2-7	TRBD1	TRBV14	-	12	CASSPGQGIQYF	TGTGCCAGCAGTCCGGGACAGGGAATCCAGTACTTC
TRBJ2-6	TRBD1	TRBV5-1	-	13	CASSSGQGGVLTF	TGCGCCAGCAGCTCCGGACAGGGTGGAGTCCTGACTTTC
TRBJ2-7	TRBD2	TRBV28	-	16	CASLPTASGIVYEQYF	TGTGCCAGCTTACCCACCGCTAGCGGGATAGTCTACGAGCAGTACTTC
TRBJ2-2	TRBD1	TRBV6-4	-	14	CASKIDRATGELFF	TGTGCCAGCAAGATCGACAGGGCCACCGGGGAGCTGTTTTTT
TRBJ2-1	-	TRBV5-1	-	15	CASSSDTSSYNEQFF	TGCGCCAGCAGCTCAGACACAAGCTCCTACAATGAGCAGTTCTTC
TRBJ2-2	-	TRBV24-1	once	16	CATSDGAPPNTGELFF	TGTGCCACCAGTGATGGGGCCCCACCGAACACCGGGGAGCTGTTTTTT
TRBJ2-7	TRBD1	TRBV6-5	once	14	CASRTGGASYEQYF	TGTGCCAGCAGGACAGGGGGCGCCTCCTACGAGCAGTACTTC